These T cell receptor beta chains were read from a single sample in a study of T-cell memory formation after mild COVID-19. Each CDR3 protein gets one entry after TCRdb re-called the 5' RACE reads with MiXCR. Seen here are 200,000 or so distinct CDR3 sequences, 16% observed once, and the top ten hold roughly 1.9%. Input material: PBMCs or a T cell subset sorted from them (not recorded which). The receptors stem from an adult woman who had mild COVID-19 (a few samples of this study predate the infection). Cell type and time point are not known. Both conserved end residues are part of each CDR3. D genes are given only for firm matches. Size is stated for part of the rows, as once, few or many counts, or as a class when the clone is expanded.

>TRBJ2-5|14|TRBV6-6|NA|TRBD1
CASRAQGAPGTQYF
TGTGCCAGCAGAGCCCAGGGGGCCCCAGGGACCCAGTACTTC
>TRBJ2-7|12|TRBV20-1|many|NA
CSARDLTYEQYF
TGCAGTGCTAGAGATTTAACATACGAGCAGTACTTC
>TRBJ2-7|19|TRBV4-1|NA|NA
CASSQDNVMIGPHSYEQYF
TGCGCCAGCAGCCAAGACAACGTGATGATAGGGCCCCACTCCTACGAGCAGTACTTC
>TRBJ1-4|15|TRBV7-7|few|NA
CASSLGYGFNEKLFF
TGTGCCAGCAGCTTAGGTTACGGCTTCAATGAAAAACTGTTTTTT
>TRBJ1-1|14|TRBV20-1|few|NA
CSARPGRGVTEAFF
TGCAGTGCTAGACCAGGGAGGGGGGTCACTGAAGCTTTCTTT
>TRBJ1-1|13|TRBV11-1|NA|NA
CASTLGARTEAFF
TGTGCCAGCACTCTGGGGGCGCGCACTGAAGCTTTCTTT
>TRBJ2-1|13|TRBV7-2|NA|NA
CASSFGERNEQFF
TGTGCCAGCAGCTTCGGGGAACGTAATGAGCAGTTCTTC
>TRBJ2-1|17|TRBV14|few|TRBD2
CASSQGVGLADYNEQFF
TGTGCCAGCAGCCAAGGAGTGGGACTAGCGGACTACAATGAGCAGTTCTTC
>TRBJ1-6|16|TRBV5-4|NA|TRBD1
CASGTVGGWNNSPLHF
TGTGCCAGCGGCACAGTAGGGGGCTGGAATAATTCACCCCTCCACTTT
>TRBJ2-5|14|TRBV7-2|many|NA
CASSPYITRETQYF
TGTGCCAGCAGCCCGTACATAACCCGAGAGACCCAGTACTTC
>TRBJ1-2|12|TRBV3-1|NA|NA
CASSQVGPGYTF
TGTGCCAGCAGCCAAGTTGGCCCTGGCTACACCTTC
>TRBJ2-5|15|TRBV24-1|NA|NA
CATSDLQSPPETQYF
TGTGCCACCAGTGATTTGCAGTCTCCCCCAGAGACCCAGTACTTC
>TRBJ1-1|12|TRBV9|NA|NA
CASSVQGGEAFF
TGTGCCAGCAGCGTACAGGGAGGTGAAGCTTTCTTT
>TRBJ2-3|14|TRBV7-3|NA|NA
CASSLTRTVDTQYF
TGTGCCAGCAGCTTAACGCGGACTGTGGATACGCAGTATTTT
>TRBJ2-7|16|TRBV6-1|few|TRBD2
CASLVALAGASYEQYF
TGTGCCAGCTTAGTTGCGCTAGCGGGAGCCTCCTACGAGCAGTACTTC
>TRBJ1-6|13|TRBV7-9|few|NA
CASSWAGNSPLHF
TGTGCCAGCAGCTGGGCAGGGAATTCACCCCTCCACTTT
>TRBJ2-3|14|TRBV7-9|many|NA
CASSLSGVADTQYF
TGTGCCAGCAGCCTCTCGGGGGTTGCAGATACGCAGTATTTT
>TRBJ1-2|16|TRBV6-1|NA|NA
CASSEASRQAPYGYTF
TGTGCCAGCAGTGAAGCGAGTCGGCAGGCCCCCTATGGCTACACCTTC
>TRBJ1-2|15|TRBV19|few|TRBD1
CASYQGAQANYGYTF
TGTGCCAGTTACCAGGGGGCGCAGGCTAACTATGGCTACACCTTC
>TRBJ2-6|17|TRBV4-3|many|TRBD1
CASSLRTGGSGANVLTF
TGCGCCAGCAGCCTTAGGACAGGGGGCTCTGGGGCCAACGTCCTGACTTTC
>TRBJ2-2|15|TRBV7-2|NA|TRBD1
CASRTGTGVTGELFF
TGTGCCAGCAGGACCGGGACAGGAGTGACCGGGGAGCTGTTTTTT
>TRBJ2-1|14|TRBV19|few|TRBD2
CASKLTSGSSEQFF
TGTGCCAGTAAACTGACTAGCGGGAGCTCTGAGCAGTTCTTC
>TRBJ1-5|14|TRBV6-1|NA|NA
CASSDGGNNQPQHF
TGTGCCAGCAGTGATGGGGGGAACAATCAGCCCCAGCATTTT
>TRBJ2-7|8|TRBV23-1|NA|NA
CSSYEQYF
TGCTCCTCCTACGAGCAGTACTTC
>TRBJ2-3|12|TRBV28|few|TRBD2
CASSILAGAPYF
TGTGCCAGCAGTATACTAGCGGGAGCTCCGTATTTT
>TRBJ2-7|15|TRBV6-5|few|TRBD2
CASSPSGISSYEQYF
TGTGCCAGCAGTCCTAGCGGGATCAGCTCCTACGAGCAGTACTTC
>TRBJ2-7|17|TRBV6-2/TRBV6-3|NA|NA
CASGQSTRRIDSYEQYF
TGTGCCAGCGGTCAATCGACTAGAAGGATTGATTCCTACGAGCAGTACTTC
>TRBJ1-2|13|TRBV10-3|NA|NA
CAITLNKGNGYTF
TGTGCCATCACCCTTAATAAAGGGAATGGCTACACCTTC
>TRBJ2-2|16|TRBV18|NA|TRBD1
CASSPFGTVNTGELFF
TGTGCCAGCTCACCGTTCGGGACAGTGAACACCGGGGAGCTGTTTTTT
>TRBJ2-3|15|TRBV4-3|NA|TRBD2
CASSQEGAGMDTQYF
TGCGCCAGCAGCCAAGAAGGAGCGGGAATGGATACGCAGTATTTT
>TRBJ2-2|15|TRBV3-1|NA|NA
CASSQVRTSWLELFF
TGTGCCAGCAGCCAAGTCAGGACATCATGGTTGGAGCTGTTTTTT
>TRBJ2-3|13|TRBV7-9|many|NA
CANQAGNTDTQYF
TGTGCCAATCAGGCGGGGAACACAGATACGCAGTATTTT
>TRBJ2-7|15|TRBV5-1|few|TRBD1
CASSLRDSATYEQYF
TGCGCCAGCAGCCTCCGGGACAGCGCGACCTACGAGCAGTACTTC
>TRBJ2-7|13|TRBV7-2|few|TRBD2
CASSFGDAGVKYF
TGTGCCAGCAGCTTTGGGGACGCGGGGGTTAAGTACTTC
>TRBJ2-4|12|TRBV20-1|NA|NA
CSAPRGWNIQYF
TGCAGTGCTCCTCGGGGGTGGAACATTCAGTACTTC
>TRBJ2-5|14|TRBV9|NA|TRBD2
CASSATSGQETQYF
TGTGCCAGCAGCGCGACTAGCGGACAAGAGACCCAGTACTTC
>TRBJ2-7|16|TRBV5-5|few|TRBD1
CASSFSLPGQGSEQYF
TGTGCCAGCAGCTTCAGCTTGCCGGGACAGGGCTCCGAGCAGTACTTC
>TRBJ2-1|12|TRBV7-2|many|NA
CASSLVGNEQFF
TGTGCCAGCAGCTTAGTGGGGAATGAGCAGTTCTTC
>TRBJ2-7|13|TRBV18|NA|TRBD1
CASSPQQGGEQYF
TGTGCCAGCTCACCTCAACAGGGGGGCGAGCAGTACTTC
>TRBJ2-1|14|TRBV5-5|NA|NA
CASSEPRSGNEQFF
TGTGCCAGCAGCGAACCCCGTAGCGGAAATGAGCAGTTCTTC